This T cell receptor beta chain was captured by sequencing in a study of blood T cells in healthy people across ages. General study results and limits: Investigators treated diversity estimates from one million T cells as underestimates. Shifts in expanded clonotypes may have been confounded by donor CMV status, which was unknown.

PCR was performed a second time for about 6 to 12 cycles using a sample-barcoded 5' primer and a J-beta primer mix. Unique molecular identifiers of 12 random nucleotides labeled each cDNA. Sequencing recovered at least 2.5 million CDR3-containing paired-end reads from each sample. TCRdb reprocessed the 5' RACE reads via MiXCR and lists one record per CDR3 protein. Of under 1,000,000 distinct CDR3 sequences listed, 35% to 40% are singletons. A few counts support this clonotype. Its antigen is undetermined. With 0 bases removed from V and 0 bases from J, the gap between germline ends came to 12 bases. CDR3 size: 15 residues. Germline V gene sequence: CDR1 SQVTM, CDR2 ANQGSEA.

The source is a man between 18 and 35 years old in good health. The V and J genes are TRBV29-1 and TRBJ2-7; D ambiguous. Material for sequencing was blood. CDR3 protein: CSVEDPLESSYEQYF. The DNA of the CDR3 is TGCAGCGTTGAAGATCCTCTCGAAAGCTCCTACGAGCAGTACTTC.